What follows are 23 T cell receptor beta chains derived from one specimen sequenced in a study of identical twins. TCRdb recomputed calls from the 5' RACE reads with MiXCR, one row per CDR3 protein. The sample carries approximately 530,000 distinct CDR3 sequences, about a fifth recorded once. The data also belong to a second study, concerning yellow fever vaccine responses in identical twins.

The sample comprised CD4+ T cells sorted from blood. These receptor sequences come from a woman aged 18-35 years in good health.

This clonotype has more than one count but fewer than ten. The genes are TRBV24-1 and TRBJ2-5; 7 bases are a match to TRBD1. The CDR3 has 14 residues. Germline lookup yields CDR1 KGHDR and CDR2 SFDVKD. V was clipped by 2 bases and J by 3 bases; unmatched bases: 2. The CDR3 DNA reads TGTGCCACCAGTGATTCCGACAGGGAAGAGACCCAGTACTTC. Translating it yields CATSDSDREETQYF.

This clonotype was observed a handful of times. V is TRBV28 and J is TRBJ2-1; 10 positions match TRBD2. CDR1 and CDR2 (germline): MDHEN, SYDVKM. V was clipped by 10 bases and J by 8 bases; unmatched bases: 11. The CDR3 covers 14 residues. CDR3 DNA: TGTGCCATCCGGAGACTAGCGGGTAGTCATGAGCAGTTCTTC. Translated, it gives CAIRRLAGSHEQFF.

V and J are TRBV6-5 and TRBJ1-2; D not certain. CDR1 and CDR2 from the germline V gene are MNHEY and SVGAGI. The CDR3 sequence is 14 residues long. V dropped 0 bases and J dropped 1 base, with 6 bases sitting between them. Written as DNA, the CDR3 is TGTGCCAGCAGTTACTCTCCGGGTAACTATGGCTACACCTTC. It specifies CASSYSPGNYGYTF.

The rearrangement joins TRBV6-1 to TRBJ1-2; D might be TRBD1 (6 bases). The V end lost 5 bases, the J end lost 7 bases, and 14 bases lay between the germline ends. The length of the CDR3 is 13 residues. In germline, CDR1 is MNHNS, CDR2 SASEGT. The CDR3 DNA sequence: TGTGCCAGCAGTCGAGGGGACACAGCTGGCTACACCTTC. Its protein product is CASSRGDTAGYTF.

This clonotype was seen a few times. V is TRBV5-6 and J is TRBJ2-7; no clear D. The ends were cut back, 2 bases at V and 6 bases at J, with 21 bases in the middle. This CDR3 has 16 amino acids. CDR1 and CDR2 (germline): SGHDT, YYEEEE. The CDR3 DNA is TGTGCCAGCAGCTTTCGTTTGCGAGGTGAACTCAGCGAGCAGTACGTC. Its protein is CASSFRLRGELSEQYV.

In its sample, this clonotype was seen a few times. This chain joins TRBV7-9 and TRBJ2-1; 10 bases are a match to TRBD1. V was pared by 1 base and J by 7 bases, with 10 bases of the junction left unmatched. CDR1 and CDR2 from the germline V gene are SEHNR and FQNEAQ (reference sequence). This CDR3 has 17 amino acids. As DNA, the CDR3 is TGTGCCAGCAGCTTAGGAAGGCGCGACAGGGGGCTTAATGAGCAGTTCTTC. This codes for CASSLGRRDRGLNEQFF.

The chain recombines TRBV12-3 or TRBV12-4 with TRBJ2-3, with D possibly being TRBD2 (6 bases). CDR3 length: 18 residues. V shed 2 bases and J shed 2 bases, with 20 bases lying between them. Written as DNA, the CDR3 is TGTGCCAGCAGTTTAAAAGGATCGGGCCGGAGGGACACAGATACGCAGTATTTT. This codes for CASSLKGSGRRDTDTQYF.

This clonotype was seen more than once but under ten times. The chain is built from TRBV29-1 and TRBJ1-4; no clear D gene. The length of the CDR3 is 12 residues. Trimming shortened V by 4 bases and J by 8 bases, and 11 bases separated the two germline ends. Germline V lookup: CDR1 SQVTM, CDR2 ANQGSEA. CDR3 sequence: CSVGWGGEKLFF. In DNA form, the CDR3 reads TGCAGCGTTGGTTGGGGAGGGGAAAAACTGTTTTTT.

This clonotype was counted a few times. This chain joins TRBV12-3 or TRBV12-4 and TRBJ2-3; perhaps TRBD2 as D (5 bases). Trimming took off 3 bases at V and 0 bases at J, with 10 bases between the two ends. The CDR3 extends over 15 amino acids. The CDR3, as DNA: TGTGCCAGCAGTTTCCAGCGGTCGAGCACAGATACGCAGTATTTT. It codes for CASSFQRSSTDTQYF.

The V gene is TRBV7-8, the J gene TRBJ1-1; no firm D call. CDR3 length equals 16 residues. V dropped 5 bases and J dropped 7 bases, with 23 bases sitting between them. The germline V gene has CDR1 SGHVS and CDR2 FQNEAQ. In DNA form, the CDR3 reads TGTGCCAGCAGCAGAACCGCCCGTGTCCTGGGTTTTGAAGCTTTCTTT. This translates into CASSRTARVLGFEAFF.

In its sample, this clonotype was seen a few times. The rearrangement links TRBV14 to TRBJ2-1, with 13 bases fitting TRBD2. Germline V gives CDR1 SGHDN, CDR2 FVKESK. The CDR3 has 16 amino acids. After removal of 3 bases from V and 7 bases from J, the junction contained 6 bases not matched to a gene. CDR3 sequence: CASSQSGTSGINEQFF. The CDR3 DNA reads as TGTGCCAGCAGCCAGTCCGGGACTAGCGGGATTAATGAGCAGTTCTTC. The full variable domain, completed using reference TRBV14 and TRBJ2-1, is EAGVTQFPSHSVIEKGQTVTLRCDPISGHDNLYWYRRVMGKEIKFLLHFVKESKQDESGMPNNRFLAERTGGTYSTLKVQPAELEDSGVYFCASSQSGTSGINEQFFGPGTRLTVL.

This clonotype has only a few counts. The chain uses TRBV4-1 and TRBJ2-1; no clear D gene. Per germline, CDR1 MGHRA and CDR2 YSYEKL. The CDR3 runs 17 residues. Deletions cut 0 bases from V and 5 bases from J, with 17 bases between. The CDR3 sequence is CASSQEGYGIRHNEQFF. CDR3 in DNA: TGCGCCAGCAGCCAAGAAGGGTACGGTATTCGCCACAATGAGCAGTTCTTC.

The table lists this clonotype with many counts. The chain employs TRBV5-5 and TRBJ2-2; the match to TRBD2 covers 14 bases. This CDR3 contains 16 residues. Germline V lookup: CDR1 SGHKS, CDR2 YYEKEE (reference sequence). The V gene end was trimmed by 4 bases and the J gene end by 8 bases; junction bases not matched to a gene: 7. CDR3 residues: CASSPWTSGRRGELFF. In DNA form, the CDR3 reads TGTGCCAGCAGCCCGTGGACTAGCGGGAGGAGGGGGGAGCTGTTTTTT.

This clonotype was recorded many times. The chain employs TRBV12-5 and TRBJ2-7; 8 positions match TRBD1. With V trimmed by 7 bases and J by 6 bases, 8 bases remained unmatched. The CDR3 covers 13 residues. CDR1 and CDR2 from the germline V gene are LGHNT and FRNRAP. The CDR3 coding sequence is TGTGCTAGTGCCTACGACAGGGGTCTCGAGCAGTACTTC. This translates into CASAYDRGLEQYF.

The rearrangement joins TRBV11-2 to TRBJ1-1; no clear D. V lost 3 bases to trimming and J lost 3 bases, with 11 bases between them. Germline CDR1 reads SGHAT; CDR2 reads FQNNGV. The CDR3 contains 14 residues. This CDR3 reads CASSFRWGDTEAFF. As DNA, the CDR3 is TGTGCCAGCAGCTTCCGATGGGGAGACACTGAAGCTTTCTTT.

The gene calls are TRBV28 and TRBJ2-4; D is uncertain. V was trimmed by 3 bases and J by 1 base, leaving 7 bases between them. The CDR3 sequence is 14 residues long. The V gene's germline CDR1 is MDHEN and CDR2 SYDVKM. The CDR3 bases are TGTGCCAGCAGTTTGAAGTTCGCCAAAAACATTCAGTACTTC. It yields the protein CASSLKFAKNIQYF.

The chain combines TRBV5-1 with TRBJ2-5; 11 nucleotides match TRBD2. Germline V CDR1 and CDR2: SGHRS, YFSETQ. The V and J ends lost 3 bases and 3 bases, in that order; junction bases with no gene match: 13. CDR3 length equals 18 residues. DNA for the CDR3: TGCGCCAGCAGCTCCGGGAGACCGACTAGCGGGATTAAAGAGACCCAGTACTTC. Its translation: CASSSGRPTSGIKETQYF. Combining the CDR3 with reference TRBV5-1 and TRBJ2-5 gives the whole variable domain KAGVTQTPRYLIKTRGQQVTLSCSPISGHRSVSWYQQTPGQGLQFLFEYFSETQRNKGNFPGRFSGRQFSNSRSEMNVSTLELGDSALYLCASSSGRPTSGIKETQYFGPGTRLLVL.

The chain combines TRBV5-1 with TRBJ2-7; TRBD1 matches at 8 bases. The CDR3 consists of 12 residues. Germline CDR1 is SGHRS and CDR2 is YFSETQ. V lost 3 bases to trimming and J lost 6 bases; unmatched junction nucleotides: 2. The CDR3 coding sequence is TGCGCCAGCAGCTCAGACAGGGGCGAGCAGTACTTC. This gives the protein CASSSDRGEQYF. Full variable domain (remainder filled in from reference TRBV5-1 and TRBJ2-7): KAGVTQTPRYLIKTRGQQVTLSCSPISGHRSVSWYQQTPGQGLQFLFEYFSETQRNKGNFPGRFSGRQFSNSRSEMNVSTLELGDSALYLCASSSDRGEQYFGPGTRLTVT.

The chain recombines TRBV6-1 with TRBJ2-7; possibly TRBD1 or TRBD2 for D (5 bases each). Per the germline V gene, CDR1 is MNHNS and CDR2 is SASEGT. The CDR3 is made up of 16 amino acids. V shed 6 bases and J shed 2 bases, with 20 bases lying between them. The CDR3 sequence: CASRGSGQAGPYEQYV. The CDR3 coding sequence is TGTGCCAGCAGGGGATCGGGGCAGGCCGGCCCCTACGAGCAGTACGTC.

This clonotype was counted between two and nine times. The chain uses TRBV20-1 and TRBJ2-1; the D call may be TRBD1 or TRBD2 (5 bases each). CDR1 is DFQATT and CDR2 is SNEGSKA in the germline V gene (reference sequence). This CDR3 has 17 amino acids. V lost 1 base, J lost 4 bases, and 20 bases lay in between. CDR3 region: CSARGQGGRVNYNEQFF. CDR3 nucleotides: TGCAGTGCTAGAGGTCAGGGCGGGCGGGTAAATTACAATGAGCAGTTCTTC.

The chain employs TRBV29-1 and TRBJ1-1; D is possibly TRBD1 (5 bases). Germline CDR1 reads SQVTM; CDR2 reads ANQGSEA. Between the trimmed V and J ends, which lost 6 bases and 5 bases, there was a span of 13 bases. CDR3 size: 12 residues. The DNA for the CDR3 is TGCAGCGTGAGGGTTGGGGGGACTGAAGCTTTCTTT. It translates to CSVRVGGTEAFF.

This clonotype was detected ten times or more. V gene TRBV12-3 or TRBV12-4 combines with J gene TRBJ2-2; D perhaps matches TRBD2 (7 bases). There are 14 residues in the CDR3. V lost 8 bases, J lost 7 bases, and 17 bases lay in between. CDR3 sequence: CASRKGGSGGELFF. CDR3 DNA sequence: TGTGCCAGCCGCAAGGGGGGGAGCGGCGGGGAGCTGTTTTTT.

This clonotype has just one count. The rearrangement links TRBV24-1 to TRBJ2-2, with D maybe TRBD1 (6 bases). Trimming took 5 bases from V and 0 from J, leaving 12 bases between them. The length of the CDR3 is 16 residues. Germline CDR1 is KGHDR and CDR2 is SFDVKD. CDR3: CATSAPGTSNTGELFF. In nucleotides, the CDR3 is TGTGCCACCAGTGCCCCCGGGACATCGAACACCGGGGAGCTGTTTTTT.